The T cell receptor (beta chain) described here comes from a study of blood T cell repertoires in COVID-19 (dated by TCRdb to the early 2020s). Study-level background: The collaborator samples originated in the United States, Italy and Spain and spanned the acute and convalescent phases of COVID-19. Sample metadata almost always included a de-identified subject ID, COVID-19 status, age in years and sex. The material from the prospective study consisted of cDNA or gDNA derived from T cells, B-cell-depleted T cells, or PBMCs. Subjects who had been exposed to COVID-19, were actively infected with it, or had recovered from it provided the deeply sampled blood TCRbeta repertoires that made up the dataset. Where available, HLA class I and class II types were taken from metadata supplied by the sample provider and were not determined by assay-based typing. The repertoires were made available in a free public database intended to serve as a resource for research on the immune response to SARS-CoV-2. The samples were drawn from the first 160 participants of the ongoing ImmuneRACE study and from about 1,200 subjects provided by 6 global collaborators. What the research found in general, with its limitations: The amount of clinical and demographic metadata varied by source and participant and was provided uncurated.

As concerns this clone: The antigen this receptor binds is unknown. No base quality values were provided; no much bigger clone lies one nucleotide off.

Whole blood was collected in K2EDTA tubes by collaborating institutions according to the institutions' own protocols. Collaborator samples were shipped for TCRbeta analysis as frozen whole blood, isolated PBMCs, or DNA extracted from either sample type. The cysteine opens and the phenylalanine closes a CDR3 of 14 amino acids. The only DNA kept is the CDR3, 42 bases in frame from the first base. CDR1 and CDR2 (ENHRY, SYGVKD) derive from the germline V gene. The germline ends are 13 bases apart after V is trimmed by 5 bases and J by 3 bases. TCRbeta CDR3 regions were amplified from genomic DNA by means of the immunoSEQ Assay, a bias-controlled multiplex PCR. On the authors' methods: Within the assay, amplification of reference gene primers was used to estimate how many nucleated cells each sample contained. To quantify the absolute abundance of each unique TCRbeta CDR3 rearrangement, sequence reads were collapsed and filtered. Productive Simpson clonality was computed per sample as the square root of Simpson's diversity index over productive rearrangements. TCRdb obtained this table from immuneACCESS and retained in-frame rearrangements with V and J assigned. These tables miss some clones; where compared with another copy, unresolved V genes account for less than half of the shortfall, and the remainder is unexplained. For V, J and clone size, that table is used; D and trimming come from the DNA. The sample table holds around 99,000 clones, of which 65% to 80% were seen once. The leading ten clones occupy 4.3% of the sample.

Input material: peripheral blood. The chain is encoded by TRBV10-3 joined to TRBJ1-2; TRBD1 could be the D gene, as 5 bases match. This TCR came from a man aged 70-80 years with acute or convalescent COVID-19. The encoded CDR3 is CAISSLDTYYGYTF. The nucleotide sequence is given as TGTGCCATCAGTTCCTTGGACACTTACTATGGCTACACCTTC.